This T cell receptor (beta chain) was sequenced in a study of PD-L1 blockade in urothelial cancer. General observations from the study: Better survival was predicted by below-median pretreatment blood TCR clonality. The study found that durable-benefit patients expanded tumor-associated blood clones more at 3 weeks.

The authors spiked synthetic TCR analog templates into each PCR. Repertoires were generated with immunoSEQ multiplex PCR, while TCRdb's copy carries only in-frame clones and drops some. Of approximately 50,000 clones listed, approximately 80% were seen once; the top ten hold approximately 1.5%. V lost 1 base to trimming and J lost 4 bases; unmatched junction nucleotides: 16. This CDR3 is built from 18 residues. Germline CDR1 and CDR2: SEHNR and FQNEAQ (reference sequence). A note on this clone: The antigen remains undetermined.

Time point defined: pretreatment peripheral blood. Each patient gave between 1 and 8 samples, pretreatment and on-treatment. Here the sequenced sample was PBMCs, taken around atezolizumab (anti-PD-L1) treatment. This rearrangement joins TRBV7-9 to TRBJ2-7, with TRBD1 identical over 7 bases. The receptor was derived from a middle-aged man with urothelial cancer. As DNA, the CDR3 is TGTGCCAGCAGCTTAGTGGTCCCTACAGGGGACCCCACTTACGAGCAGTACTTC. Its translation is CASSLVVPTGDPTYEQYF.